The rows below give T cell receptor beta chains drawn from one sample of a study of identifying expanded T cells in peripheral blood. Libraries were prepared by immunoSEQ multiplex PCR; TCRdb keeps only in-frame clonotypes and omits some of them. The data show tens of thousands of clones, with approximately 85% seen just once and around 4.5% held by the top ten. The material sequenced was blood. Every receptor here comes from a person between 18 and 69 years old in good health. The conserved cysteine and the conserved F or W are not part of the CDR3 here. Fields, in order: J gene, V gene, CDR3 protein.

TRBJ1-2 | TRBV7-2 | ASSPHTLGTGGLGGYT
TRBJ2-5 | TRBV9 | ASSGGGVETQY
TRBJ1-2 | TRBV12-1 | ATPLGGYT
TRBJ1-2 | TRBV5-1 | ASSPALQYGYT
TRBJ1-1 | TRBV7-8 | ASSSGGRKAF
TRBJ2-3 | TRBV6-4 | ASSEAPGVDTQY
TRBJ2-7 | TRBV15 | ATSDFYEQY
TRBJ1-3 | TRBV5-1 | ASSLDRGAGNTIY
TRBJ1-1 | TRBV7-8 | ASSSYTGVNTEAF
TRBJ1-1 | TRBV11-3 | ASSLRGGDTEAF
TRBJ2-1 | TRBV5-1 | ASSLVGTGYSSEQF
TRBJ1-3 | TRBV7-9 | ASSFEGARNTIY
TRBJ2-3 | TRBV29-1 | SVDSAVYTDTQY
TRBJ2-2 | TRBV5-6 | ASSWGDRLSGELF
TRBJ1-2 | TRBV5-6 | ASSLGPLSAPGYT
TRBJ1-2 | TRBV10-2 | ASSSARGINYGYT
TRBJ1-5 | TRBV4-1 | ASSLLSNQPQH
TRBJ1-2 | TRBV10-3 | AISVRAGGLEGGYT
TRBJ1-2 | TRBV7-2 | ASSLGRGHGYT
TRBJ2-7 | TRBV7-2 | ASTLDGPGVSYEQY
TRBJ1-5 | TRBV5-1 | ASSLVAGPGNQPQH
TRBJ1-2 | TRBV5-1 | ASSLPSNYGYT
TRBJ1-1 | TRBV6-6 | ASSYLGQSMNTEAF
TRBJ1-2 | TRBV19 | ASSIDTVPYGYT
TRBJ2-2 | TRBV6-5 | ASSRDTGELF
TRBJ1-4 | TRBV11-2 | ASSSGGGHNEKLF
TRBJ2-6 | TRBV7-2 | ASSPRASGANVLT
TRBJ2-1 | TRBV5-1 | ASSSRQAYNEQF
TRBJ2-7 | TRBV5-1 | ASSFLEGLEQY
TRBJ1-2 | TRBV7-9 | ASSPQASSYGYT
TRBJ2-6 | TRBV4-3 | ASSQDHSSGANVLT
TRBJ2-1 | TRBV18 | ASSPPTRGNEQF
TRBJ2-3 | TRBV30 | AWSGPTGMRKDTQY
TRBJ1-1 | TRBV30 | AWRPSDEAF